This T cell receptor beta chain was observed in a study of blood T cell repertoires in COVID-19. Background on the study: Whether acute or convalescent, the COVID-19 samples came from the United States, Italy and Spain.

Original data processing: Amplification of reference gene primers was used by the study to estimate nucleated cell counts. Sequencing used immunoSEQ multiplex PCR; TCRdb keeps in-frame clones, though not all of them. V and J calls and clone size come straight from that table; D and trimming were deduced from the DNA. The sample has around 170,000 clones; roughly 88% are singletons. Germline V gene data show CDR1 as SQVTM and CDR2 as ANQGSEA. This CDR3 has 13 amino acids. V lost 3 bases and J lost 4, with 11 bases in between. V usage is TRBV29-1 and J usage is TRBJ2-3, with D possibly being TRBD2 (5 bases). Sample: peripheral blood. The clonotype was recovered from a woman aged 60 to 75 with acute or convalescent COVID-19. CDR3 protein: CSVETTSADTQYF. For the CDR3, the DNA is TGCAGCGTTGAGACTACCTCGGCAGATACGCAGTATTTT.